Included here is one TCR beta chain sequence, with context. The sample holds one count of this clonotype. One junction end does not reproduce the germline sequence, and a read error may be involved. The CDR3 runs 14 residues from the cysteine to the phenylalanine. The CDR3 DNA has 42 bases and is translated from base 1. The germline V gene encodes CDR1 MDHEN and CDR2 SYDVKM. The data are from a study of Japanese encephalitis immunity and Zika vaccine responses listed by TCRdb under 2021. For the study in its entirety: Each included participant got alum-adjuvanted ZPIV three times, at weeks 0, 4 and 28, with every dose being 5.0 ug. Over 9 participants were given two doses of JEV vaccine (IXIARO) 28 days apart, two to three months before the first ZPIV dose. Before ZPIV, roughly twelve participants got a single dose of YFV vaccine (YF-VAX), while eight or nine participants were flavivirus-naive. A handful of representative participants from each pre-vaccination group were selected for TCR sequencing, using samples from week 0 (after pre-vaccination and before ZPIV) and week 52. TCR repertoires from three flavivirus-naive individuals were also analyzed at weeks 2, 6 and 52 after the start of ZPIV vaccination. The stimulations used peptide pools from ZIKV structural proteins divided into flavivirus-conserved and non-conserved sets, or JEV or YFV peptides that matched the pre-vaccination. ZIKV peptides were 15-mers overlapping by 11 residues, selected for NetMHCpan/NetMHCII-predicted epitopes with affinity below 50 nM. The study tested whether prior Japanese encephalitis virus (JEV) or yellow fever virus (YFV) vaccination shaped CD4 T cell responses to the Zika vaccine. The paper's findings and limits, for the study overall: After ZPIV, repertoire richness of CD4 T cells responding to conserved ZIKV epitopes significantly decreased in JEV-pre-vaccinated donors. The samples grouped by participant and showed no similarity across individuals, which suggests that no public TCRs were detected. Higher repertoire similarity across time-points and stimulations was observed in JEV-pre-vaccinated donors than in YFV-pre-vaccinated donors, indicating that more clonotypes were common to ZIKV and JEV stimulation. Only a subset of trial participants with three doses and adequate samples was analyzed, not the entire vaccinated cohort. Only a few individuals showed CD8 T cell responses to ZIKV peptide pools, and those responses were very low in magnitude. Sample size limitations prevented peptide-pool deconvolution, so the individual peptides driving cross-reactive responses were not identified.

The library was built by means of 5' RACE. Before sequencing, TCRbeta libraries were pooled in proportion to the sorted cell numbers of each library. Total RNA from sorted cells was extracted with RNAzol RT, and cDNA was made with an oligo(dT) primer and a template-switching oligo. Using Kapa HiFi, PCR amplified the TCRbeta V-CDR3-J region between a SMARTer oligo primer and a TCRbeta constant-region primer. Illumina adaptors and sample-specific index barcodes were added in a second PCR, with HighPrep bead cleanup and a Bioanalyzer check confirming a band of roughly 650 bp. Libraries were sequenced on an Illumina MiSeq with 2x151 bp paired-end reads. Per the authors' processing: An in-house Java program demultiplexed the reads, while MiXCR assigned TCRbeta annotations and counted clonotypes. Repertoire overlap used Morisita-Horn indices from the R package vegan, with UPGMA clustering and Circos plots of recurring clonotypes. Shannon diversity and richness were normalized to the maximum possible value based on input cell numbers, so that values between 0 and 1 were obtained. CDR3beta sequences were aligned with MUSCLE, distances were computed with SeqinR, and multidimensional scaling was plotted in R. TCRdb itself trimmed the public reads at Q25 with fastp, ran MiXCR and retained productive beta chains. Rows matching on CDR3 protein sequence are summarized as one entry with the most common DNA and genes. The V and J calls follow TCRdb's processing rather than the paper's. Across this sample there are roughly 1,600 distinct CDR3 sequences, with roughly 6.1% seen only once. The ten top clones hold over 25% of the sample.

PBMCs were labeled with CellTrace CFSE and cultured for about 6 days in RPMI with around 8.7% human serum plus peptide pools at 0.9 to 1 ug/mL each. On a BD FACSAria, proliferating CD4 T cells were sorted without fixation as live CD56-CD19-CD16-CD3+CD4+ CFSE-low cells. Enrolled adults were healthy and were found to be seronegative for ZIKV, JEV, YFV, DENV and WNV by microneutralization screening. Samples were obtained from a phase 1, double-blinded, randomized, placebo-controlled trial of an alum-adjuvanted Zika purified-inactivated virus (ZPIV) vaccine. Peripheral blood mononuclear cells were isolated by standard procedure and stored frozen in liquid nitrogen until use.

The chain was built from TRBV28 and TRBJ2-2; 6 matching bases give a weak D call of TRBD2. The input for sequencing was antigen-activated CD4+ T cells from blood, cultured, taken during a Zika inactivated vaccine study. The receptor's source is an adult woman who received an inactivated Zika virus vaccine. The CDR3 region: CASSSRRGTRELFF. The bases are TGTGCCAGCAGTAGTCGGCGGGGCACCCGGGAGCTGTTTTTT.